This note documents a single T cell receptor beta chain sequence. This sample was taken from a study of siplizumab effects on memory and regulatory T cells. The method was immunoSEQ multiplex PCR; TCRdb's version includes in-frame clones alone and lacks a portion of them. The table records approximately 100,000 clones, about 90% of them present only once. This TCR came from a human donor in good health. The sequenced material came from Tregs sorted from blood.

For the CDR3, the DNA is TGTGCCAGCGGGGGGTCCGACACCGGGGAGCTGTTTTTT. Encoded protein: CASGGSDTGELFF. The V call is TRBV25-1, the J call TRBJ2-2, with a possible D match to TRBD2 (6 bases). The CDR3 consists of 13 residues. Germline V lookup: CDR1 MGHDK, CDR2 SYGVNS. Trimming shortened V by 8 bases and J by 3 bases, and 10 bases separated the two germline ends.